The entry below describes one T cell receptor (beta chain). In the authors' workflow: Estimation of nucleated cell counts relied on the amplification of reference gene primers. Generated by immunoSEQ multiplex PCR, the TCRdb table keeps only in-frame clones and is missing some. The V and J calls and clone size were taken over from that table, and D and trimming were inferred from the DNA. This table holds roughly 41,000 clones, over 75% found once. This specimen belongs to a study of blood T cell repertoires in COVID-19. Study-wide background: Spain, Italy and the United States supplied samples that represented acute and convalescent COVID-19. Nucleic acid was either cDNA or gDNA, and it came from T cells, B-cell-depleted T cells, or PBMCs.

The receptor was derived from a human donor in a cohort sampled during active COVID-19. The donor label of this sample is uncertain. Sequenced: peripheral blood.

The CDR3 spells CASSRDRGPGNTIYF. The CDR3 bases are TGTGCCAGTAGTCGCGACAGGGGGCCTGGAAACACCATATATTTT. The gene calls are TRBV19 and TRBJ1-3, with TRBD1 identical over 10 bases. Germline V gene data show CDR1 as LNHDA and CDR2 as SQIVND (reference sequence). CDR3 length: 15 residues. Trimming took 5 bases from V and 2 from J; bases not matched to a gene: 3.